Listed below are T cell receptor beta chains from one sample, sequenced in a study of cytomegalovirus exposure and HLA in healthy donors. Profiled with immunoSEQ multiplex PCR; TCRdb holds only in-frame clones, not every one. The repertoire holds around 120,000 clones, with 80% as singletons. Sequencing input: PBMCs. These receptors originate from a middle-aged man in good health and CMV-seronegative. CDR3s include the opening cysteine and the closing phenylalanine or tryptophan. Each record gives: J gene, V gene, D gene, CDR3 length, clone size, CDR3 protein, CDR3 DNA. The D gene is left open where the match is weak. Some rows mark clone size as missing; the rest say once, few, many or name a class of expanded clone.

TRBJ2-1	TRBV29-1	.	14	.	CSVGEGTRTREQFF	TGCAGCGTTGGGGAGGGGACACGGACCCGCGAGCAGTTCTTC
TRBJ1-1	TRBV11-2	.	11	.	CASRHGTEAFF	TGTGCCAGCAGGCACGGCACTGAAGCTTTCTTT
TRBJ2-7	TRBV10-3	TRBD2	14	.	CATFPGTSGNEQYF	TGTGCCACCTTTCCCGGGACTAGCGGTAACGAGCAGTACTTC
TRBJ2-3	TRBV7-2	TRBD2	15	.	CASSLAAGETDTQYF	TGTGCCAGCAGCTTAGCGGCGGGAGAAACAGATACGCAGTATTTT
TRBJ2-7	TRBV15	TRBD2	17	.	CATSREFGAGGRYEQYF	TGTGCCACCAGCAGAGAATTTGGAGCGGGAGGGCGGTACGAGCAGTACTTC
TRBJ1-2	TRBV14	TRBD1	16	few	CASSMGTAVIRYGYTF	TGTGCCAGCAGCATGGGGACAGCCGTTATTCGCTATGGCTACACCTTC
TRBJ2-7	TRBV2	.	13	.	CASSEAITSEQYF	TGTGCCAGCAGTGAAGCTATTACTAGCGAGCAGTACTTC
TRBJ2-1	TRBV11-2	.	13	.	CASSSARVGFEFF	TGTGCCAGCAGCTCCGCCAGGGTAGGTTTCGAGTTCTTC
TRBJ2-3	TRBV6-1	.	12	.	CASTLGANTQYF	TGTGCCAGCACTCTAGGGGCAAATACGCAGTATTTT
TRBJ2-1	TRBV10-3	.	15	.	CAISDGWGPYNEQFF	TGTGCCATCAGTGATGGGTGGGGGCCTTACAATGAGCAGTTCTTC
TRBJ2-5	TRBV7-9	.	11	.	CASSLYETQYF	TGTGCCAGCAGCTTATATGAGACCCAGTACTTC
TRBJ2-2	TRBV7-3	.	12	.	CASTYKTGELFF	TGTGCCAGTACCTATAAAACCGGGGAGCTGTTTTTT
TRBJ1-6	TRBV27	TRBD1	16	.	CASSPPRGQGGSPLHF	TGTGCCAGCAGTCCGCCCCGAGGACAGGGAGGTTCACCCCTCCACTTT
TRBJ1-2	TRBV19	.	11	.	CASERGYGYTF	TGTGCCAGCGAACGAGGCTATGGCTACACCTTC
TRBJ1-4	TRBV4-3	.	15	.	CASSQDRGGQEKLFF	TGCGCCAGCAGCCAAGATCGCGGGGGGCAGGAAAAACTGTTTTTT
TRBJ2-7	TRBV11-1	TRBD1	13	.	CASSRDRGHEQYF	TGTGCCAGCAGCCGGGACAGGGGTCACGAGCAGTACTTC
TRBJ2-6	TRBV28	TRBD1	18	.	CASSSAGGGISGANVLTF	TGTGCCAGCAGCTCTGCAGGGGGCGGGATCTCTGGGGCCAACGTCCTGACTTTC
TRBJ1-2	TRBV6-6	TRBD1	15	.	CASSERTGPAYGYTF	TGTGCCAGCAGTGAGAGGACAGGGCCCGCCTATGGCTACACCTTC
TRBJ2-7	TRBV7-8	.	15	few	CASSPRAQSAYEQYF	TGTGCCAGCAGCCCGAGGGCCCAAAGTGCTTACGAGCAGTACTTC
TRBJ1-1	TRBV28	.	14	.	CASSSQGTNTEAFF	TGTGCCAGCAGTTCACAGGGAACGAACACTGAAGCTTTCTTT
TRBJ2-2	TRBV9	TRBD2	15	few	CASSVTGTTSGELFF	TGTGCCAGCAGCGTCACCGGGACTACATCCGGGGAGCTGTTTTTT
TRBJ1-2	TRBV19	.	12	.	CASSIQGWGYTF	TGTGCCAGTAGTATCCAGGGTTGGGGCTACACCTTC
TRBJ1-5	TRBV9	TRBD1	13	once	CASGGGYGQPQHF	TGTGCCAGCGGAGGGGGCTACGGTCAGCCCCAGCATTTT
TRBJ1-6	TRBV28	.	13	.	CALRSEPNSPLHF	TGTGCCCTAAGATCCGAGCCCAATTCACCCCTCCACTTT
TRBJ2-4	TRBV2	TRBD2	14	.	CASLAGVHKNIQYF	TGTGCCAGCCTAGCGGGAGTGCACAAAAACATTCAGTACTTC
TRBJ1-2	TRBV30	.	13	.	CAWGFGGGYGYTF	TGTGCCTGGGGGTTTGGGGGGGGTTATGGCTACACCTTC
TRBJ2-3	TRBV29-1	TRBD2	15	once	CSVMGLAVVTDTQYF	TGCAGCGTAATGGGACTAGCGGTCGTCACAGATACGCAGTATTTT
TRBJ1-2	TRBV5-1	TRBD1	13	.	CATRQGPGYGYTF	TGCGCCACCCGACAGGGGCCGGGCTATGGCTACACCTTC
TRBJ2-1	TRBV28	TRBD1	16	.	CASSSPSGQGGNEQFF	TGTGCCAGCAGTTCGCCCTCGGGACAGGGGGGCAATGAGCAGTTCTTC
TRBJ1-2	TRBV11-1	TRBD1	15	.	CASSQGDRANYGYTF	TGTGCCAGCAGCCAAGGGGACAGAGCTAACTATGGCTACACCTTC
TRBJ1-2	TRBV5-1	TRBD1	13	.	CASTLQGAGGYTF	TGCGCCAGCACGTTACAGGGGGCGGGTGGCTACACCTTC
TRBJ2-7	TRBV4-3	TRBD1	16	.	CASSQVTGFSSYEQYF	TGCGCCAGCAGCCAGGTGACAGGGTTTAGCTCCTACGAGCAGTACTTC
TRBJ1-4	TRBV15	.	13	.	CATSRDRGEKLFF	TGTGCCACCAGCAGAGATAGGGGGGAAAAACTGTTTTTT
TRBJ2-1	TRBV5-4	.	14	.	CASSFPAPSPEQFF	TGTGCCAGCAGCTTTCCGGCCCCTAGCCCCGAGCAGTTCTTC
TRBJ2-1	TRBV29-1	TRBD1	13	.	CSVGQGVYNEQFF	TGCAGCGTGGGGCAGGGGGTGTACAATGAGCAGTTCTTC
TRBJ1-1	TRBV7-2	.	14	.	CASSPLRANTEAFF	TGTGCCAGCAGCCCCCTGAGGGCGAACACTGAAGCTTTCTTT
TRBJ1-3	TRBV5-4	.	16	.	CASSLGTGNTGNTIYF	TGTGCCAGCAGCTTGGGCACAGGGAACACTGGAAACACCATATATTTT
TRBJ2-7	TRBV6-5	TRBD2	15	.	CASSYGGGGNREQYF	TGTGCCAGCAGTTACGGAGGCGGGGGGAACAGGGAGCAGTACTTC
TRBJ1-2	TRBV10-3	.	13	.	CASSPAANYGYPF	TGTGCCAGCTCGCCGGCTGCGAACTATGGCTACCCCTTC
TRBJ1-1	TRBV7-9	.	13	.	CASTRAENTEAFF	TGTGCCAGCACCAGGGCCGAAAACACTGAAGCTTTCTTT
TRBJ1-1	TRBV18	TRBD1	14	.	CASSRATGGTEAFF	TGTGCCAGCTCTCGAGCGACAGGGGGGACTGAAGCTTTCTTT
TRBJ1-5	TRBV27	TRBD1	14	once	CASSLSTGNQPQHF	TGTGCCAGCAGTTTATCGACAGGGAATCAGCCCCAGCATTTT
TRBJ2-7	TRBV6-1	TRBD2	14	.	CASRRAGGPDEQYF	TGTGCCAGCAGGCGGGCGGGGGGCCCAGACGAGCAGTACTTC
TRBJ2-4	TRBV6-4	TRBD1	13	.	CASSADRAGIQYF	TGTGCCAGCAGTGCCGACAGGGCAGGCATTCAGTACTTC
TRBJ2-7	TRBV5-1	TRBD1	15	.	CASGMGQGGPYEQYF	TGCGCCAGCGGCATGGGACAGGGAGGCCCCTACGAGCAGTACTTC
TRBJ2-7	TRBV6-5	TRBD2	13	.	CASQRESTYEQYF	TGTGCCAGTCAGCGGGAGTCCACCTACGAGCAGTACTTC
TRBJ1-4	TRBV27	.	16	.	CASSLGVGVTNKKLFF	TGTGCCAGCAGTTTAGGCGTAGGGGTCACTAATAAAAAACTGTTTTTT
TRBJ1-1	TRBV6-6	.	14	.	CASSYVQSRTEAFF	TGTGCCAGCAGTTACGTCCAGTCAAGAACTGAAGCTTTCTTT
TRBJ2-2	TRBV19	.	14	.	CASRAASNTGELFF	TGTGCCAGCAGGGCTGCCTCGAACACCGGGGAGCTGTTTTTT
TRBJ1-1	TRBV9	TRBD1	14	.	CASSRQGRNTEAFF	TGTGCCAGCAGCAGACAGGGCCGAAACACTGAAGCTTTCTTT
TRBJ1-1	TRBV30	.	14	.	CAWSGLQSNTEAFF	TGTGCCTGGAGTGGTTTACAAAGTAACACTGAAGCTTTCTTT
TRBJ1-6	TRBV30	TRBD1	13	.	CAWRDRTNSPLHF	TGTGCCTGGAGGGACAGGACAAATTCACCCCTCCACTTT
TRBJ2-7	TRBV19	TRBD1	15	.	CASSIDRGLPLQQYF	TGTGCCAGTAGTATCGACAGGGGGCTGCCCCTTCAGCAGTACTTC
TRBJ2-3	TRBV30	TRBD2	15	.	CAWSVGGGSTDTQYF	TGTGCCTGGAGTGTGGGCGGGGGAAGCACAGATACGCAGTATTTT
TRBJ1-1	TRBV15	.	13	.	CATSRGQNTEAFF	TGTGCCACCAGCAGAGGACAGAACACTGAAGCTTTCTTT